The next 30 T cell receptor beta chains were all read from a single sample in a study of blood T cell repertoires in COVID-19. Repertoires were generated with immunoSEQ multiplex PCR, while TCRdb's copy carries only in-frame clones and drops some. Altogether a few hundred thousand clones are present, approximately 83% being singletons, with the ten largest covering 1.9%. Material: PBMCs or T cells enriched from blood (not recorded which). The receptors here all came from a woman between 45 and 65 years old who had recovered from COVID-19.

The table lists this clone with a few counts. The J gene is TRBJ2-3, the V gene TRBV6-5, with TRBD1 matching 8 bases. Germline V gene lookup returns CDR1 MNHEY and CDR2 SVGAGI. V lost 6 bases to trimming and J lost 4 bases; unmatched junction nucleotides: 9. The CDR3 is made up of 15 amino acids. CDR3 in DNA: TGTGCCAGCAGGAGGACAGGGTTGGGGGCAGATACGCAGTATTTT. It specifies CASRRTGLGADTQYF.

A single count supports this clone. V is TRBV9 and J is TRBJ1-1, with 8 bases that match TRBD1. The V gene end was trimmed by 6 bases and the J gene end by 11 bases; junction bases not matched to a gene: 9. Germline CDR1 reads SGDLS; CDR2 reads YYNGEE. This CDR3 has 12 residues. CDR3 DNA: TGTGCCAGCACAAAGACAGGGGCTGGTGCTTTCTTT. Protein sequence: CASTKTGAGAFF.

This chain links TRBV2 with TRBJ1-1; D perhaps matches TRBD1 (6 bases). Germline V gene lookup returns CDR1 SNHLY and CDR2 FYNNEI. V lost 4 bases and J lost 5, with 8 bases in between. The length of the CDR3 is 12 residues. The CDR3 loop reads CASSAQGTEAFF. The CDR3 DNA reads TGTGCCAGCAGTGCCCAGGGGACTGAAGCTTTCTTT.

This clone was recorded a few times. The rearrangement uses TRBV2 and TRBJ1-4, with D possibly matching TRBD1 (6 bases). V was clipped by 1 base and J by 7 bases, with 13 bases between them. Germline CDR1 reads SNHLY; CDR2 reads FYNNEI. The CDR3 loop spans 15 amino acids. The CDR3 DNA sequence: TGTGCCAGCAGTGAAGGGTCAGGGGACCGTGAAAAACTGTTTTTT. Protein: CASSEGSGDREKLFF.

The V gene is TRBV19, the J gene TRBJ2-7; D remains unclear. Deletions cut 7 bases from V and 0 bases from J, with 10 bases between. The CDR3 contains 13 residues. Germline V CDR1 and CDR2: LNHDA, SQIVND (reference sequence). CDR3 nucleotides: TGTGCCAGTACCCCCCGCGGCTCCTACGAGCAGTACTTC. Translated, it gives CASTPRGSYEQYF.

The CDR3: CATSRDRGTGLGYTF. DNA for the CDR3: TGTGCCACCAGCAGAGATCGAGGGACAGGGTTAGGCTACACCTTC. The gene calls are TRBV15 and TRBJ1-2, with 9 bases lining up with TRBD1. The CDR3 totals 15 residues. The germline gives CDR1 LNHNV, CDR2 YYDKDF (reference sequence). V was pared by 0 bases and J by 8 bases, with 7 bases of the junction left unmatched.

V and J are TRBV5-1 and TRBJ1-4; 11 bases map to TRBD1. The CDR3 consists of 14 residues. V trimming: 3 bases; J trimming: 8 bases; junction bases outside the gene matches: 3. Germline-derived CDR1 and CDR2 are SGHRS and YFSETQ. This CDR3 reads CASSWTGGQEKLFF. CDR3 nucleotides: TGCGCCAGCAGCTGGACAGGGGGCCAGGAAAAACTGTTTTTT. The variable domain in full, with the rest retrieved from reference TRBV5-1 and TRBJ1-4, is KAGVTQTPRYLIKTRGQQVTLSCSPISGHRSVSWYQQTPGQGLQFLFEYFSETQRNKGNFPGRFSGRQFSNSRSEMNVSTLELGDSALYLCASSWTGGQEKLFFGSGTQLSVL.

The chain combines TRBV19 with TRBJ2-1; a possible D gene is TRBD1 (6 bases). Between the trimmed V and J ends, which lost 2 bases and 1 base, there was a span of 15 bases. CDR3 length: 17 residues. Germline V gene data show CDR1 as LNHDA and CDR2 as SQIVND (reference sequence). CDR3 coding DNA: TGTGCCAGTAGTATACGTAGAGGGGGTTGGTCCTACAATGAGCAGTTCTTC. Its translation is CASSIRRGGWSYNEQFF.

There are a few counts of this clone. The genes are TRBV27 and TRBJ2-1; D is ambiguous. V shed 3 bases and J shed 2 bases, with 8 bases lying between them. Looked up from germline, CDR1 is MNHEY and CDR2 is SMNVEV (reference sequence). The CDR3 consists of 14 residues. In DNA form, the CDR3 reads TGTGCCAGCAGTTTTGAGAGTACCTACAATGAGCAGTTCTTC. Protein sequence: CASSFESTYNEQFF.

The chain has TRBV7-8 and TRBJ2-2; TRBD2 aligns across 8 bases. The V and J ends lost 5 bases and 2 bases, in that order; junction bases with no gene match: 7. CDR1 and CDR2 (germline): SGHVS, FQNEAQ. This CDR3 contains 16 residues. The CDR3 is CASSLGAGGNTGELFF. The DNA of the CDR3 is TGTGCCAGCAGCCTGGGGGCGGGGGGCAACACCGGGGAGCTGTTTTTT.

V usage is TRBV7-2 and J usage is TRBJ1-4; TRBD1 is a possible D gene (6 bases). The CDR3 is 15 amino acids. Germline values: CDR1 SGHTA, CDR2 FQGNSA. With 2 bases removed from V and 7 bases from J, the gap between germline ends came to 14 bases. CDR3 nucleotides: TGTGCCAGCAGCTTACCACAGGGTGGGACTGAAAAACTGTTTTTT. Encoded protein: CASSLPQGGTEKLFF.

J is TRBJ2-7 and V is TRBV6-1; 8 bases map to TRBD1. Germline CDR1 and CDR2: MNHNS and SASEGT. The CDR3 is made up of 16 amino acids. V shed 4 bases, J shed 1 base, and the junction held 9 bases outside the gene matches. CDR3 residues: CASSVRIRDRSYEQYF. CDR3 DNA sequence: TGTGCCAGCAGTGTGCGTATTCGGGACAGGTCCTACGAGCAGTACTTC.

The chain joins TRBV27 to TRBJ1-4; D perhaps matches TRBD1 (6 bases). The V and J ends lost 9 bases and 7 bases respectively, with 15 bases between them. Per germline, CDR1 MNHEY and CDR2 SMNVEV (reference sequence). This CDR3 region has 13 residues. The CDR3 loop reads CASSGGGGEKLFF. CDR3 nucleotides: TGTGCCAGTTCGGGGGGCGGAGGTGAAAAACTGTTTTTT.

The V gene is TRBV18, the J gene TRBJ2-1, with 8 bases matching TRBD2. This CDR3 spans 15 amino acids. The V gene end was trimmed by 0 bases and the J gene end by 4 bases; junction bases not matched to a gene: 2. Germline loops: CDR1 KGHSH, CDR2 LQKENI. CDR3: CASSPPAGAYNEQFF. The CDR3, as DNA: TGTGCCAGCTCACCACCAGCGGGAGCATACAATGAGCAGTTCTTC.

The chain is built from TRBV7-9 and TRBJ2-1; 15 positions match TRBD2. The V gene's germline CDR1 is SEHNR and CDR2 FQNEAQ (reference sequence). After removal of 5 bases from V and 6 bases from J, the junction contained 8 bases not matched to a gene. The CDR3 consists of 17 residues. The CDR3 loop is CASSPWTSGRALNEQFF. CDR3 nucleotide sequence: TGTGCCAGCAGCCCCTGGACTAGCGGGAGGGCCCTCAATGAGCAGTTCTTC.

The rearrangement links TRBV9 to TRBJ1-1; D unclear. The CDR3 is 12 amino acids. Trimming took 5 bases from V and 5 from J, leaving 10 bases between them. The germline CDR1 and CDR2 sequences are SGDLS and YYNGEE. CDR3 in amino acids: CASRGDGTEAFF. The CDR3 DNA sequence: TGTGCCAGCAGGGGAGATGGGACTGAAGCTTTCTTT.

The rearrangement joins TRBV5-5 to TRBJ2-7; 8 bases are a match to TRBD2. Germline-derived CDR1 and CDR2 are SGHKS and YYEKEE (reference sequence). Trimming at V came to 2 bases and at J to 5 bases, leaving 9 bases not matched to a gene. The CDR3 consists of 15 residues. DNA of the CDR3: TGTGCCAGCAGCTTTCGTGGGACTAGATTTGACGAGCAGTACTTC. Translation gives CASSFRGTRFDEQYF. The full variable domain, its missing parts supplied by reference TRBV5-5 and TRBJ2-7, is DAGVTQSPTHLIKTRGQQVTLRCSPISGHKSVSWYQQVLGQGPQFIFQYYEKEERGRGNFPDRFSARQFPNYSSELNVNALLLGDSALYLCASSFRGTRFDEQYFGPGTRLTVT.

This chain uses TRBV18 with TRBJ2-5, with TRBD1 identical over 8 bases. The CDR3 totals 12 residues. The germline V gene encodes CDR1 KGHSH and CDR2 LQKENI. Losses at the gene ends were 8 bases for V and 4 bases for J; bases not matched to a gene: 3. The CDR3 DNA is TGTGCCAGCAACAGGGGGAGAGAGACCCAGTACTTC. Translating it yields CASNRGRETQYF. The full variable domain, completed using reference TRBV18 and TRBJ2-5, is NAGVMQNPRHLVRRRGQEARLRCSPMKGHSHVYWYRQLPEEGLKFMVYLQKENIIDESGMPKERFSAEFPKEGPSILRIQQVVRGDSAAYFCASNRGRETQYFGPGTRLLVL.

CDR3 protein: CASSAGTSVHEQFF. The CDR3 DNA sequence: TGTGCCAGCAGCGCCGGGACTAGCGTCCATGAGCAGTTCTTC. This chain uses TRBV6-5 with TRBJ2-1, with 10 bases fitting TRBD2. The V gene end was trimmed by 6 bases and the J gene end by 8 bases; junction bases not matched to a gene: 7. CDR1 and CDR2 from the germline V gene are MNHEY and SVGAGI. The CDR3 has 14 amino acids.

V usage is TRBV7-9 and J usage is TRBJ2-3; TRBD2 aligns across 12 bases. The J segment lost 3 bases and the V segment lost 3 bases, leaving 4 bases of the junction unmatched. The CDR3 spans 16 residues. CDR1 and CDR2 from the germline V gene are SEHNR and FQNEAQ (reference sequence). The CDR3 loop is CASSFRTSGTTDTQYF. CDR3 DNA sequence: TGTGCCAGCAGCTTCCGGACTAGCGGGACTACAGATACGCAGTATTTT.

The chain links TRBV7-9 to TRBJ2-5, with D unresolved. The CDR3 spans 15 residues. Trimming stripped 8 bases from V and 3 bases from J, with 19 bases between. Germline V gene data show CDR1 as SEHNR and CDR2 as FQNEAQ (reference sequence). CDR3 protein: CASFYSAALEETQYF. CDR3 DNA: TGTGCCAGCTTCTACTCCGCGGCTCTGGAAGAGACCCAGTACTTC.

CDR3 sequence reads: CASSGGTGKDTQYF. CDR3 in DNA: TGTGCCAGCAGTGGCGGGACGGGGAAGGATACGCAGTATTTT. V gene TRBV28 combines with J gene TRBJ2-3; D may be TRBD2 (6 bases). This CDR3 comprises 14 residues. Looked up from germline, CDR1 is MDHEN and CDR2 is SYDVKM. The V gene lost 5 bases and the J gene lost 6 bases, with 15 bases spanning the gap.

This chain links TRBV9 with TRBJ2-4, with D possibly matching TRBD2 (6 bases). Germline CDR1 reads SGDLS; CDR2 reads YYNGEE. This CDR3 spans 17 amino acids. Between the trimmed V and J ends, which lost 3 bases and 0 bases, there was a span of 16 bases. CDR3: CASSAPPGGKAKNIQYF. The CDR3 region has the DNA TGTGCCAGCAGCGCACCACCTGGCGGGAAAGCCAAAAACATTCAGTACTTC.

The chain is built from TRBV27 and TRBJ1-1; TRBD1 agrees at 7 bases. CDR1 is MNHEY, CDR2 SMNVEV, per germline (reference sequence). V trimming: 8 bases; J trimming: 5 bases; junction bases outside the gene matches: 11. The CDR3 is 14 amino acids. The CDR3 loop is CASRLRQGRTEAFF. The CDR3 DNA reads as TGTGCCAGCCGTCTGCGACAGGGTAGGACTGAAGCTTTCTTT.

The sample holds one count of this clone. The chain couples TRBV19 to TRBJ2-7; D is possibly TRBD1 (7 bases). Trimming left V 7 bases short and J 3 bases short, with 13 bases between. This CDR3 has 13 amino acids. Germline loops: CDR1 LNHDA, CDR2 SQIVND (reference sequence). For the CDR3, the DNA is TGTGCCAGTACATCTCAGGGGGGCTACGAGCAGTACTTC. It is translated as CASTSQGGYEQYF.

The chain joins TRBV9 to TRBJ1-2, with 8 bases fitting TRBD1. Germline CDR1 is SGDLS and CDR2 is YYNGEE. The CDR3 is 14 amino acids. V shed 6 bases, J shed 4 bases, and the junction held 8 bases outside the gene matches. The CDR3 region is CASTPDRETYGYTF. In DNA form, the CDR3 reads TGTGCCAGCACCCCGGACAGGGAGACCTATGGCTACACCTTC.

The chain employs TRBV5-1 and TRBJ2-7, with D possibly TRBD1 on 6 matching bases. V dropped 0 bases and J dropped 3 bases, with 13 bases sitting between them. The CDR3 is 15 residues long. CDR1 and CDR2 (germline): SGHRS, YFSETQ. The DNA for the CDR3 is TGCGCCAGCAGCTTGGGGGGCAGGACAGTCTACGAGCAGTACTTC. The encoded protein is CASSLGGRTVYEQYF. The full variable domain, rest sourced from reference TRBV5-1 and TRBJ2-7, is KAGVTQTPRYLIKTRGQQVTLSCSPISGHRSVSWYQQTPGQGLQFLFEYFSETQRNKGNFPGRFSGRQFSNSRSEMNVSTLELGDSALYLCASSLGGRTVYEQYFGPGTRLTVT.

V usage is TRBV11-3 and J usage is TRBJ2-3; D is unresolved. Deletions cut 1 base from V and 5 bases from J, with 7 bases between. Germline CDR1 SGHNT, CDR2 YENEEA. This CDR3 spans 13 amino acids. Written as DNA, the CDR3 is TGTGCCAGCAGCTTAGTCTACGAAGATACGCAGTATTTT. Protein sequence: CASSLVYEDTQYF.

This clone has a handful of counts. The chain links TRBV3-1 (or the pseudogene TRBV3-2) to TRBJ2-7, with 7 bases fitting TRBD2. The germline CDR1 and CDR2 sequences are LGHDT and YNNKEL (reference sequence). V was pared by 3 bases and J by 2 bases, with 1 base of the junction left unmatched. The CDR3 totals 13 residues. The CDR3 nucleotides are TGTGCCAGCAGCCAGGCGGGGGCCTACGAGCAGTACTTC. Its translation: CASSQAGAYEQYF.

This rearrangement joins TRBV28 to TRBJ2-7; 12 bases align to TRBD2. Germline loops: CDR1 MDHEN, CDR2 SYDVKM. This CDR3 has 14 residues. Unmatched junction bases numbered 0, after V lost 4 bases and J lost 2 bases. CDR3 region: CASSSSGRAYEQYF. CDR3 nucleotide sequence: TGTGCCAGCAGTTCTAGCGGGAGGGCCTACGAGCAGTACTTC.